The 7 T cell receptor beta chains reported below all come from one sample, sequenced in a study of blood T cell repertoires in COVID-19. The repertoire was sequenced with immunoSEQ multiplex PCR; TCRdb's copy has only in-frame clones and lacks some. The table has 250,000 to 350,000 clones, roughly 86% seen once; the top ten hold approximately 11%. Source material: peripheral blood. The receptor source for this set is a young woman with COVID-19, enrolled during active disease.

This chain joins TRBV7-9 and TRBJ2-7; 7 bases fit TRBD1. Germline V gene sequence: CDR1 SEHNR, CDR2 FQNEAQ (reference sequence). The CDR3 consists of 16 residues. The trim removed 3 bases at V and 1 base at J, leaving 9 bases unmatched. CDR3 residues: CASSLKGQQFSYEQYF. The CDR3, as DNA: TGTGCCAGCAGCTTGAAGGGACAGCAATTTTCCTACGAGCAGTACTTC.

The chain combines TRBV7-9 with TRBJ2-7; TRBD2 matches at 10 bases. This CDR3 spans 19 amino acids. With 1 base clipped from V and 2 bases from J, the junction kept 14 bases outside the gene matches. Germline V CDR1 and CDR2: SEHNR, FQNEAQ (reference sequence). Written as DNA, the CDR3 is TGTGCCAGCAGCTTAGGGCGCCTAGCGGGAGAGTCAGTTGCCTACGAGCAGTACTTC. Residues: CASSLGRLAGESVAYEQYF.

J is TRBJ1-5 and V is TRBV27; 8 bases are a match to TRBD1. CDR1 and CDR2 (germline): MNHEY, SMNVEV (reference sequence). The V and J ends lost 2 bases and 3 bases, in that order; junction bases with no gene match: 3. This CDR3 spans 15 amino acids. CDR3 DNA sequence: TGTGCCAGCAGTTTAGGACAGGGTCTCAATCAGCCCCAGCATTTT. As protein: CASSLGQGLNQPQHF.

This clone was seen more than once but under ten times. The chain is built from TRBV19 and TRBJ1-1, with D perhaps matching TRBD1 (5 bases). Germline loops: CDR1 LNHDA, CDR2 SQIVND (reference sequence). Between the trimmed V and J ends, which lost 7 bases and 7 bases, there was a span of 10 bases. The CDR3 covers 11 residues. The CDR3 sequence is CASIRTFEAFF. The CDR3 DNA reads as TGTGCCAGTATACGGACATTTGAAGCTTTCTTT.

The CDR3 DNA reads TGCGCCAGCAGCTTGAGAATAGCTTGGAATGAGCAGTTCTTC. As protein: CASSLRIAWNEQFF. The gene calls are TRBV5-1 and TRBJ2-1; D unclear. The CDR3 has 14 residues. V shed 1 base and J shed 7 bases, with 12 bases lying between them. Germline assignment: CDR1 SGHRS and CDR2 YFSETQ.

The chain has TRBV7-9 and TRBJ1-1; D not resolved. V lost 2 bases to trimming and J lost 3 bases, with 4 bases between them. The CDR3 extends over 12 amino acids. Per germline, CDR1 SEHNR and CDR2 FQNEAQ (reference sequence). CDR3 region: CASSLFYTEAFF. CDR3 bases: TGTGCCAGCAGCTTATTCTACACTGAAGCTTTCTTT.

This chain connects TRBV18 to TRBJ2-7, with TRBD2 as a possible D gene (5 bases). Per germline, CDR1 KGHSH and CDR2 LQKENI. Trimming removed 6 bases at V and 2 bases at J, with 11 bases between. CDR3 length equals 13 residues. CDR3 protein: CASSPREPYEQYF. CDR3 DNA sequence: TGTGCCAGCTCGCCCCGGGAACCCTACGAGCAGTACTTC.